This T cell receptor beta chain originates from a study of blood T cell repertoires in COVID-19. Background on the study: Samples of COVID-19 (acute and convalescent) were obtained from the United States, Italy and Spain. The analysed material was cDNA or gDNA that came from T cells, B-cell-depleted T cells, or PBMCs.

The germline V and J ends were trimmed by 5 bases and 2 bases, with 12 bases remaining between them. Germline values: CDR1 SGHTA, CDR2 FQGNSA. The CDR3 has 14 residues. In the study's own analysis: By means of reference gene primer amplification, nucleated cell counts were estimated. This table comes from immunoSEQ multiplex PCR, and its TCRdb copy is limited to in-frame clones, with some not included. V and J calls and clone size are as listed in that table; D and trimming were resolved from the DNA. The data show approximately 150,000 clones, with about four fifths seen just once and around 3.4% held by the top ten.

The chain employs TRBV7-2 and TRBJ1-1; no firm D call. The source of this sequence is a man in his sixties or seventies who had recovered from COVID-19. The sequenced material came from peripheral blood. CDR3 protein: CASSGGYGNTEAFF. The CDR3 DNA follows: TGTGCCAGCAGCGGAGGGTACGGAAACACTGAAGCTTTCTTT.